These 13 T cell receptor beta chains were sequenced from one sample in a study of blood T cell repertoires in COVID-19. Only in-frame clones appear in the TCRdb table, and some are missing; sequencing was by immunoSEQ multiplex PCR. The sample lists under 200,000 clones; 75% to 85% were seen once. The sample was peripheral blood. The receptors come from a woman aged 60-75 years with COVID-19, enrolled during active disease.

V is TRBV5-1 and J is TRBJ2-2; D is possibly TRBD2 (6 bases). Trimming pared 5 bases from V and 6 bases from J, leaving 14 bases between. This CDR3 has 14 residues. In germline, CDR1 is SGHRS, CDR2 YFSETQ. The CDR3, as DNA: TGCGCCAGCAGTTGGAACAGCGGGTCCGGGGAGCTGTTTTTT. Amino acid sequence: CASSWNSGSGELFF.

The chain combines TRBV6-1 with TRBJ1-5; D unresolved. Trimming removed 1 base from V and 6 bases from J, with 4 bases in between. CDR1 and CDR2 (germline): MNHNS, SASEGT. The CDR3 has 12 residues. The CDR3 DNA reads as TGTGCCAGCAGTGAAGTCGGTCAGCCCCAGCATTTT. Translated, it gives CASSEVGQPQHF.

Only one count was recorded for this clone. The chain has TRBV5-5 and TRBJ1-2; TRBD1 might be the D (5 bases). The V end lost 4 bases, the J end lost 0 bases, and 19 bases lay between the germline ends. The germline V gene encodes CDR1 SGHKS and CDR2 YYEKEE (reference sequence). The CDR3 length is 17 residues. Here the CDR3 reads CASSLVWGDDPNYGYTF. CDR3 DNA sequence: TGTGCCAGCAGCCTGGTCTGGGGGGATGATCCTAACTATGGCTACACCTTC.

CDR3 amino acids: CAWTRGGGPQHF. The CDR3 DNA reads TGTGCCTGGACCCGCGGTGGTGGGCCCCAGCATTTT. This sequence joins TRBV30 and TRBJ1-5; D is undetermined. The CDR3 has 12 amino acids. From germline, CDR1 is GTSNPN and CDR2 SVGIG (reference sequence). V lost 4 bases to trimming and J lost 9 bases, with 13 bases between them.

This sequence joins TRBV10-2 and TRBJ2-2; 8 positions match TRBD2. CDR3 size: 17 residues. With V trimmed by 0 bases and J by 7 bases, 10 bases remained unmatched. Germline CDR1 and CDR2: WSHSY and SAAADI. The CDR3 spells CASSESSSGAGSGELFF. The CDR3 DNA follows: TGCGCCAGCAGTGAGTCGAGTAGCGGGGCTGGTAGCGGGGAGCTGTTTTTT.

V and J are TRBV9 and TRBJ2-7, with D possibly being TRBD1 (6 bases). V gave up 3 bases and J gave up 6 bases, with 13 bases separating them. The CDR3 loop spans 13 amino acids. Germline CDR1 reads SGDLS; CDR2 reads YYNGEE. The CDR3 region is CASSEQGPGEQYF. CDR3 coding DNA: TGTGCCAGCAGCGAACAGGGTCCGGGCGAGCAGTACTTC.

V gene TRBV10-3 combines with J gene TRBJ1-6; 10 bases fit TRBD1. Germline-derived CDR1 and CDR2 are ENHRY and SYGVKD. Losses at the gene ends were 0 bases for V and 9 bases for J; bases not matched to a gene: 8. The CDR3 spans 17 residues. In DNA, the CDR3 is TGTGCCATCAGTGAGTCGGTGGTGAGGACAGGGGGTTCACCCCTCCACTTT. Its translation: CAISESVVRTGGSPLHF.

Worth noting for this clone: The junction shows a germline mismatch at one end, possibly a read error. The chain recombines TRBV7-7 with TRBJ1-5, with D unresolved. Germline CDR1 reads SSHAT; CDR2 reads FNYEAQ (reference sequence). The length of the CDR3 is 13 residues. CDR3 amino acids: CASSLDTDQPQHF. The CDR3 DNA follows: TGTGCTAGCAGCTTAGATACGGATCAGCCCCAGCATTTT.

As regards this clone: Other DNA sequences in this sample translate to the same CDR3. V usage is TRBV5-1 and J usage is TRBJ2-2; a weak D match, TRBD2 (6 bases). This CDR3 is 16 amino acids long. Germline CDR1 is SGHRS and CDR2 is YFSETQ. Trimming left V 0 bases short and J 0 bases short, with 9 bases between. The DNA for the CDR3 is TGCGCCAGCAGCTTGGATCGCGGGACGAACACCGGGGAGCTGTTTTTT. Translating gives CASSLDRGTNTGELFF.

The chain joins TRBV29-1 to TRBJ1-4, with 11 positions matching TRBD1. CDR1 is SQVTM and CDR2 is ANQGSEA in the germline V gene. After removal of 6 bases from V and 6 bases from J, the junction contained 3 bases not matched to a gene. The CDR3 contains 13 residues. The CDR3 sequence is CSVGDRGDEKLFF. Written as DNA, the CDR3 is TGCAGCGTAGGGGACAGGGGGGATGAAAAACTGTTTTTT.

This chain uses TRBV9 with TRBJ2-5; 7 bases map to TRBD2. The CDR3 is 16 residues long. Trimming cost V 2 bases and J 2 bases; bases outside gene matches: 9. Looked up from germline, CDR1 is SGDLS and CDR2 is YYNGEE. The CDR3 coding sequence is TGTGCCAGCAGCGTGTCGTGGGCGGGAGTTCAAGAGACCCAGTACTTC. Protein: CASSVSWAGVQETQYF.

The chain is built from TRBV19 and TRBJ2-5; 8 nucleotides align to TRBD1. The germline V gene has CDR1 LNHDA and CDR2 SQIVND (reference sequence). CDR3 length: 15 residues. Trimming removed 4 bases from V and 4 bases from J; junction bases left unmatched: 8. This CDR3 reads CASSNPTGVGETQYF. The CDR3 bases are TGTGCCAGTAGTAACCCGACAGGGGTCGGAGAGACCCAGTACTTC.

The chain uses TRBV7-9 and TRBJ1-5, with TRBD1 matching over 8 bases. The CDR3 is made up of 14 amino acids. Looked up from germline, CDR1 is SEHNR and CDR2 is FQNEAQ (reference sequence). V lost 6 bases to trimming and J lost 8 bases; unmatched junction nucleotides: 9. CDR3 nucleotides: TGTGCCAGCAGAGGACAGGGCCTACAGGAGCCCCAGCATTTT. This gives the protein CASRGQGLQEPQHF. The variable domain in full, completed from reference TRBV7-9 and TRBJ1-5, reads DTGVSQNPRHKITKRGQNVTFRCDPISEHNRLYWYRQTLGQGPEFLTYFQNEAQLEKSRLLSDRFSAERPKGSFSTLEIQRTEQGDSAMYLCASRGQGLQEPQHFGDGTRLSIL.